The T cell receptor (beta chain) under discussion was sequenced for a study of blood T cell repertoires in COVID-19 (dated by TCRdb to 2020 to 2022). Regarding the complete study: Samples covering the acute and convalescent phases of COVID-19 were provided by collaborators in the United States, Italy and Spain. The material from the prospective study consisted of cDNA or gDNA derived from T cells, B-cell-depleted T cells, or PBMCs. Subjects who had been exposed to COVID-19, were actively infected with it, or had recovered from it provided the deeply sampled blood TCRbeta repertoires that made up the dataset. A freely available public database, intended as a resource for researchers studying the immune response to SARS-CoV-2, is where the repertoires were released. Samples came from the ongoing ImmuneRACE study (first 160 participants) plus 1,254 subjects from 6 global collaborators. The sample metadata nearly always contained a de-identified subject ID, COVID-19 status, age in years and sex. Where HLA class I and class II types were available, the types were taken from metadata supplied by the sample provider, not from assay-based typing.

TCRbeta CDR3 regions were amplified from genomic DNA by means of the immunoSEQ Assay, a bias-controlled multiplex PCR. Under the source paper's analysis protocol: Nucleated cell counts per sample were estimated from amplification of reference gene primers within the assay. To quantify the absolute abundance of each unique TCRbeta CDR3 rearrangement, sequence reads were collapsed and filtered. For each sample, productive Simpson clonality was calculated as the square root of Simpson's diversity index over productive rearrangements. As stored in TCRdb, this immuneACCESS dataset retains in-frame rearrangements with V and J assigned. A fraction of the clones does not appear; measured against another copy, unresolved V genes explain less than half of the discrepancy, and the remainder lacks a known reason. D and trimming were read from the DNA, whereas the V and J calls and clone size are those reported in that table. The sample data list under 500,000 clones, and roughly 89% of these were observed just once. The top ten clonotypes cover 4.3% of the sample.

The collaborating institutions used their own protocols to collect whole blood in K2EDTA tubes. For TCRbeta analysis, collaborators shipped samples as frozen whole blood, isolated PBMCs, or DNA extracted from either of those sample types. Points the paper makes about the study in general: Clinical and demographic metadata were provided uncurated, with the amount varying by source and participant.

As to this clone: No cognate antigen has been identified for it. No base quality values were provided; no much bigger clone lies one nucleotide off.

CDR1 is given as MGHRA and CDR2 as YSYEKL, both from the germline V gene. V lost 4 bases and J lost 2 bases; the stretch between them is 17 bases long. The CDR3 contains 16 residues, cysteine and phenylalanine counted. Here the CDR3 DNA is all that survives: 48 bases in frame from base 1. Source material: peripheral blood. Recombination joined TRBV4-1 with TRBJ1-1, with a weak D call of TRBD1 (5 bases match). The sequence was collected from a woman in her thirties with acute or convalescent COVID-19. The CDR3 is CASSREQDRPNTEAFF. The sequenced DNA is TGCGCCAGCAGCCGGGAACAGGACCGCCCAAACACTGAAGCTTTCTTT.